The 16 T cell receptor beta chains below were found in one sample sequenced in a study of blood T cell repertoires in COVID-19. TCRdb's table, derived via immunoSEQ multiplex PCR, lists solely in-frame clones and lacks some. The sample includes some 370,000 clones, about 90% of them seen just once. The sample comprised peripheral blood. The source of these receptors is a woman aged 25 to 45 with COVID-19, enrolled during active disease.

The V call is TRBV30, the J call TRBJ2-1, with 9 bases matching TRBD2. There are 14 residues in the CDR3. Per germline, CDR1 GTSNPN and CDR2 SVGIG (reference sequence). Trimming removed 1 base from V and 6 bases from J; junction bases left unmatched: 4. CDR3 region: CAWSGGRGPNEQFF. The DNA for the CDR3 is TGTGCCTGGAGTGGCGGGAGGGGGCCCAATGAGCAGTTCTTC.

This clone has a single count. The genes are TRBV2 and TRBJ1-3, with TRBD1 identical over 9 bases. The CDR3 is 14 residues long. Germline-derived CDR1 and CDR2 are SNHLY and FYNNEI. Germline trimming cut 8 bases from V and 6 bases from J; bases unmatched to any gene: 8. In DNA form, the CDR3 reads TGTGCCAGCGGGATGGACAGGGGACCAAACACCATATATTTT. Translated: CASGMDRGPNTIYF.

The rearrangement uses TRBV7-2 and TRBJ2-7, with a weak D call TRBD1 (5 bases). CDR1 is SGHTA, CDR2 FQGNSA, per germline. V lost 3 bases, J lost 4 bases, and 16 bases lay in between. The CDR3 loop spans 15 amino acids. CDR3 DNA: TGTGCCAGCAGCTTTGCATCTAGGGGTGGGTACGAGCAGTACTTC. Translated: CASSFASRGGYEQYF. Full variable domain (rest looked up from reference TRBV7-2 and TRBJ2-7): GAGVSQSPSNKVTEKGKDVELRCDPISGHTALYWYRQSLGQGLEFLIYFQGNSAPDKSGLPSDRFSAERTGGSVSTLTIQRTQQEDSAVYLCASSFASRGGYEQYFGPGTRLTVT.

The chain recombines TRBV28 with TRBJ1-3; D is ambiguous. The CDR3 is 15 residues long. The germline gives CDR1 MDHEN, CDR2 SYDVKM. V was shortened by 0 bases and J by 3 bases, with 9 bases between the two germline ends. The chain's CDR3 is CASSLWASGGNTIYF. CDR3 bases: TGTGCCAGCAGTTTATGGGCCTCAGGTGGAAACACCATATATTTT. The full variable domain, with the rest looked up from reference TRBV28 and TRBJ1-3, is DVKVTQSSRYLVKRTGEKVFLECVQDMDHENMFWYRQDPGLGLRLIYFSYDVKMKEKGDIPEGYSVSREKKERFSLILESASTNQTSMYLCASSLWASGGNTIYFGEGSWLTVV.

This rearrangement joins TRBV3-1 (or the pseudogene TRBV3-2) to TRBJ1-3, with D possibly TRBD1 on 6 matching bases. The CDR3 consists of 14 residues. The ends were cut back, 5 bases at V and 11 bases at J, with 19 bases in the middle. Germline assignment: CDR1 LGHDT and CDR2 YNNKEL (reference sequence). The CDR3 region has the DNA TGTGCCAGCAGCACCGACAGGACATACGCCCCCATATATTTT. Translation gives CASSTDRTYAPIYF.

This chain links TRBV7-6 with TRBJ2-7; tentatively, D is TRBD2 (6 bases). The CDR3 is made up of 15 amino acids. V dropped 5 bases and J dropped 2 bases, with 16 bases sitting between them. CDR1 SGHVS and CDR2 FNYEAQ come from the germline V gene. CDR3 region: CASSLRDSSTYEQYF. The CDR3 bases are TGTGCCAGCAGCCTTCGGGACTCCTCCACCTACGAGCAGTACTTC.

The chain recombines TRBV11-2 with TRBJ2-2; perhaps TRBD2 as D (6 bases). The CDR3 totals 15 residues. Between the trimmed V and J ends, which lost 6 bases and 3 bases, there was a span of 14 bases. In germline, CDR1 is SGHAT, CDR2 FQNNGV. The CDR3 sequence: CASRMGLGYTGELFF. The CDR3, as DNA: TGTGCCAGCAGGATGGGACTTGGGTACACCGGGGAGCTGTTTTTT.

This sequence joins TRBV2 and TRBJ1-4; D uncertain. Germline V gene lookup returns CDR1 SNHLY and CDR2 FYNNEI. Trimming removed 8 bases from V and 6 bases from J, with 4 bases in between. The CDR3 is 10 residues long. The CDR3 here is CASRDEKLFF. CDR3 DNA sequence: TGTGCCAGCCGAGATGAAAAACTGTTTTTT.

This chain links TRBV6-5 with TRBJ2-1; TRBD2 aligns across 16 bases. V lost 6 bases and J lost 16; bases outside the gene matches: 9. Germline loops: CDR1 MNHEY, CDR2 SVGAGI. The CDR3 length is 14 residues. The CDR3, as DNA: TGTGCCAGCAGCTTGGGACTAGCGGGAGGGCCTTATTTCTTC. Residues: CASSLGLAGGPYFF.

This clone was seen a single time. This chain joins TRBV28 and TRBJ1-5; 8 nucleotides match TRBD1. From germline, CDR1 is MDHEN and CDR2 SYDVKM. There are 16 residues in the CDR3. The V and J ends lost 4 bases and 3 bases, in that order; junction bases with no gene match: 8. CDR3 amino acids: CASSWPGTGNNQPQHF. The CDR3 DNA reads TGTGCCAGCAGTTGGCCGGGGACAGGTAACAATCAGCCCCAGCATTTT.

The CDR3 loop reads CAISETRTQGGTLGSYNSPLHF. CDR3 in DNA: TGTGCCATCAGTGAGACGCGAACACAGGGAGGGACCTTGGGCTCCTATAATTCACCCCTCCACTTT. The rearrangement links TRBV10-3 to TRBJ1-6; TRBD1 might be the D (6 bases). Germline V CDR1 and CDR2: ENHRY, SYGVKD. Trimming pared 2 bases from V and 0 bases from J, leaving 26 bases between. CDR3 length: 22 amino acids.

This clone was picked up many times. The V gene is TRBV19, the J gene TRBJ2-5, with D possibly TRBD2 on 6 matching bases. V lost 1 base to trimming and J lost 4 bases, with 13 bases between them. Germline CDR1 is LNHDA and CDR2 is SQIVND (reference sequence). This CDR3 comprises 15 residues. This CDR3 reads CASSIAPRGGETQYF. For the CDR3, the DNA is TGTGCCAGTAGTATAGCCCCCCGGGGAGGAGAGACCCAGTACTTC.

This clone was recorded once. The CDR3 loop is CASSQAGTPAYEQYF. CDR3 nucleotides: TGCGCCAGCAGCCAAGCCGGGACTCCAGCCTACGAGCAGTACTTC. The chain joins TRBV4-3 to TRBJ2-7; a possible D gene is TRBD2 (6 bases). This CDR3 has 15 amino acids. Germline values: CDR1 LGHNA, CDR2 YSLEER. The V gene lost 1 base and the J gene lost 2 bases, with 12 bases spanning the gap.

This clone was seen a single time. The gene calls are TRBV4-1 and TRBJ2-7; TRBD2 aligns across 8 bases. The trim removed 4 bases at V and 1 base at J, leaving 6 bases unmatched. The CDR3 sequence is 15 residues long. The germline gives CDR1 MGHRA, CDR2 YSYEKL. CDR3 protein: CASSLRASGSYEQYF. CDR3 DNA sequence: TGCGCCAGCAGCCTCCGGGCTAGCGGGTCCTACGAGCAGTACTTC.

The rearrangement uses TRBV6-2 or TRBV6-3 and TRBJ2-3; the D gene is possibly TRBD2 (5 bases). This CDR3 has 15 residues. Trimming shortened V by 0 bases and J by 4 bases, and 11 bases separated the two germline ends. Germline V gene data show CDR1 as MNHEY and CDR2 as SVGEGT. The CDR3 DNA reads TGTGCCAGCAGTTACTCCCTCTCTAGCTCAGATACGCAGTATTTT. It codes for CASSYSLSSSDTQYF.

The V call is TRBV10-1, the J call TRBJ1-4; D remains unclear. The germline V and J ends were trimmed by 10 bases and 0 bases, with 9 bases remaining between them. The CDR3 runs 13 residues. Per the germline V gene, CDR1 is WNHNN and CDR2 is SYGVQD (reference sequence). DNA for the CDR3: TGCGCCACAGGCGACCCAACTAATGAAAAACTGTTTTTT. Translation gives CATGDPTNEKLFF.